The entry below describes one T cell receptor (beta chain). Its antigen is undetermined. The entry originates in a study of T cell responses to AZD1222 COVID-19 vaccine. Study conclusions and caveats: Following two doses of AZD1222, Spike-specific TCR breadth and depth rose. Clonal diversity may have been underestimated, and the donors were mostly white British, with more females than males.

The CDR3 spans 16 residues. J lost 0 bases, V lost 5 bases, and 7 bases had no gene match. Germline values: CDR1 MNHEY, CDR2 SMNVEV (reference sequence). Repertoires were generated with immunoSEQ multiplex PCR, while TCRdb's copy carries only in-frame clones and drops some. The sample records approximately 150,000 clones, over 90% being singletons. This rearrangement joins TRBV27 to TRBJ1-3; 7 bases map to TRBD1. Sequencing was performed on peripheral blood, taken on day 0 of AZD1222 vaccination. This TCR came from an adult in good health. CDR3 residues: CASSLTPGGSGNTIYF. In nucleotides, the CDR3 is TGTGCCAGCAGTCTAACCCCAGGGGGCTCTGGAAACACCATATATTTT.